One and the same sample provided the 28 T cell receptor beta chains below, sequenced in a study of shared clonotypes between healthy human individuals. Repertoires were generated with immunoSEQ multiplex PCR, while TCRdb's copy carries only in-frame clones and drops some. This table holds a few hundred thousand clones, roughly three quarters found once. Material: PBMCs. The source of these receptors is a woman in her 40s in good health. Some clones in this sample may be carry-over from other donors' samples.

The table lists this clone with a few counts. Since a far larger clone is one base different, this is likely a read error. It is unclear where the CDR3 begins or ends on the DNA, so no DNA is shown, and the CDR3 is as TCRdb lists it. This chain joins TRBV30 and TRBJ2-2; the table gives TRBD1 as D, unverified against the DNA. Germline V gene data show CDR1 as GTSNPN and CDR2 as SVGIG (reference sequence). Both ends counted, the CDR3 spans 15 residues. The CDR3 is CAWGTGAANTGERFF.

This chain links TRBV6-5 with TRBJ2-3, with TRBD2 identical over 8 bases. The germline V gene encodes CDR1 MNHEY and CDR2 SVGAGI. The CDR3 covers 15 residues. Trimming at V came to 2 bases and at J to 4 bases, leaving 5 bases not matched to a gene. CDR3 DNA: TGTGCCAGCAGTTACGAAGGCGGGAGGCCAGATACGCAGTATTTT. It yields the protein CASSYEGGRPDTQYF.

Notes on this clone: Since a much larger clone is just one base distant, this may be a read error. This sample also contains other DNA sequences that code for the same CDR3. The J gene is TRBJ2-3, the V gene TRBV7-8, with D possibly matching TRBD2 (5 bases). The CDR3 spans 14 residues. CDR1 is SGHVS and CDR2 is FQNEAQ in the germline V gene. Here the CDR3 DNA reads TGCGCCAGCAGCTCAGAGGGCCTCGGGGATACGCAGTATTTT. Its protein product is CASSSEGLGDTQYF.

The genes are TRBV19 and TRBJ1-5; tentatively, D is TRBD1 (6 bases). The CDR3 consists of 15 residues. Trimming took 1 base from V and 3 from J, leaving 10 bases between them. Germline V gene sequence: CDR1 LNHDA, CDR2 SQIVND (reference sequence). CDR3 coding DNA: TGTGCCAGTAGTATAGGGGGGCCGAACAATCAGCCCCAGCATTTT. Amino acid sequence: CASSIGGPNNQPQHF.

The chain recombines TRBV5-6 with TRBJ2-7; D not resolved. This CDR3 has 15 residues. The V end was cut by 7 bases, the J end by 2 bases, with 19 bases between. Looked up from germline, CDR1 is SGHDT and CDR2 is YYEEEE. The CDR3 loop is CASANWNTVTYEQYF. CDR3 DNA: TGTGCCAGCGCAAATTGGAATACAGTAACCTACGAGCAGTACTTC.

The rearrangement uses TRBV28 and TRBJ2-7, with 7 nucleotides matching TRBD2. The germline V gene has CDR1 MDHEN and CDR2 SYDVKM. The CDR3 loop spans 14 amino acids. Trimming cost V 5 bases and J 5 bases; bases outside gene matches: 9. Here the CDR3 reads CASSREGIPHEQYF. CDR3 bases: TGTGCCAGCAGTAGGGAGGGGATCCCCCACGAGCAGTACTTC.

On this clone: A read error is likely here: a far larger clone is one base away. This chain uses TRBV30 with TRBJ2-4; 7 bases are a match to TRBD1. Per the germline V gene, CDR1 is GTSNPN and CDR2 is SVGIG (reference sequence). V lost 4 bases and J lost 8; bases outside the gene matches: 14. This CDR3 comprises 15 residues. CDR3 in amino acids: CAWTIGKGGRDIQYF. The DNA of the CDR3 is TGTGCCTGGACCATTGGGAAAGGGGGCAGGGACATTCAGTACTTC.

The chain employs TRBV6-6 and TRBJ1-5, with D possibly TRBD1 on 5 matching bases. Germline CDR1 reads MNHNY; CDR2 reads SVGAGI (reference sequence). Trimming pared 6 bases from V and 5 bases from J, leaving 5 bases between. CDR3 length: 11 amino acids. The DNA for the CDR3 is TGTGCCAGCAGAGGGGATCAGCCCCAGCATTTT. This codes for CASRGDQPQHF.

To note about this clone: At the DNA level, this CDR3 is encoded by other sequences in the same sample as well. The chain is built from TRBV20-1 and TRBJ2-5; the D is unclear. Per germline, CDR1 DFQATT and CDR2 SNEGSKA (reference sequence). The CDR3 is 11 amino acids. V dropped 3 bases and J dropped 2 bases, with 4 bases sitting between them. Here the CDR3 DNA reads TGCAGTGCTAGGGGTCAAGAGACCCAGTACTTC. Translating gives CSARGQETQYF.

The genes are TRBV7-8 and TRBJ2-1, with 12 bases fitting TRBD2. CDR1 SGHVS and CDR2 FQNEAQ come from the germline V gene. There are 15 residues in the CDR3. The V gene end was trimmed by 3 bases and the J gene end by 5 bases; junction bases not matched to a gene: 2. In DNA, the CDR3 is TGTGCCAGCAGCTTGGGACTAGCGGGCCACAATGAGCAGTTCTTC. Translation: CASSLGLAGHNEQFF.

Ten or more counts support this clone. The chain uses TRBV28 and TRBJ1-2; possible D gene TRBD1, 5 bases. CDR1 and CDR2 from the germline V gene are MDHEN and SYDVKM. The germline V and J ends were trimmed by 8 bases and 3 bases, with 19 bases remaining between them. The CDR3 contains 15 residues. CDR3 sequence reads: CASAGAGFQDYGYTF. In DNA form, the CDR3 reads TGTGCCAGCGCTGGGGCAGGGTTCCAGGACTATGGCTACACCTTC.

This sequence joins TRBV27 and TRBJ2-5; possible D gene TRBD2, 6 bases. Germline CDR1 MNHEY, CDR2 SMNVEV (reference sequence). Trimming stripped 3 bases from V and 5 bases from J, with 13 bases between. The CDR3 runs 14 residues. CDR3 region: CASSFGVGGETQYF. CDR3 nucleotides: TGTGCCAGCAGTTTCGGGGTCGGAGGGGAGACCCAGTACTTC.

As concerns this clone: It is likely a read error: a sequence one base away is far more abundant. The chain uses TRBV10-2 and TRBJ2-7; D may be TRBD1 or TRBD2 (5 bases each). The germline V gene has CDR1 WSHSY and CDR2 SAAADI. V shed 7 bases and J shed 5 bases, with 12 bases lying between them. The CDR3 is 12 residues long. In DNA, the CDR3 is TGCGCCAGCACCGAGGGGTTGCACGAGCAGTACTTC. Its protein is CASTEGLHEQYF.

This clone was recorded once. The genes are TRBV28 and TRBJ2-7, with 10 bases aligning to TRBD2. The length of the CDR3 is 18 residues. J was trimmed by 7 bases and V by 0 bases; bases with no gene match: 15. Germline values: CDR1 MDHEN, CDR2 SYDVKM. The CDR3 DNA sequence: TGTGCCAGCAGTTTATGGCAGCCTAGGGAGCGGGAGGGGGTTGAGCAGTACTTC. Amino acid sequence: CASSLWQPREREGVEQYF.

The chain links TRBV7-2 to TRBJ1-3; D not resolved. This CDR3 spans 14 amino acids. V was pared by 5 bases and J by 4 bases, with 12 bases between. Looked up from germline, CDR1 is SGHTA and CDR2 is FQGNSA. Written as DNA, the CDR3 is TGTGCCAGCAGCCTTAGTTACGACGGAAACACCATATATTTT. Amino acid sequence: CASSLSYDGNTIYF.

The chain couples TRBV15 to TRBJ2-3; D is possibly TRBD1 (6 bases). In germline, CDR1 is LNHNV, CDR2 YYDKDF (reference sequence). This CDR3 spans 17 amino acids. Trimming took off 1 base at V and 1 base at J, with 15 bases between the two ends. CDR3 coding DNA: TGTGCCACCAGCAGAGGATCAGGGGCGGGTGGCACAGATACGCAGTATTTT. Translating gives CATSRGSGAGGTDTQYF.

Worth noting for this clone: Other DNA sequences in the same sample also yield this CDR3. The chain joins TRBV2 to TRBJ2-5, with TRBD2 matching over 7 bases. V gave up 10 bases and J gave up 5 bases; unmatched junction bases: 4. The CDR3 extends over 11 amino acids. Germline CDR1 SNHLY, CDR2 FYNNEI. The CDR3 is CATGGGETQYF. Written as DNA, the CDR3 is TGTGCCACGGGGGGAGGGGAGACCCAGTACTTC.

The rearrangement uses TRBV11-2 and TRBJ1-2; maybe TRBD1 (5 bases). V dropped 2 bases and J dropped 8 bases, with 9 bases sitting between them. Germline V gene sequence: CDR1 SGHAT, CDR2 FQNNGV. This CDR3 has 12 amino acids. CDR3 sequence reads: CASSLNQGGYTF. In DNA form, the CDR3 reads TGTGCCAGCAGCTTAAATCAGGGCGGCTACACCTTC.

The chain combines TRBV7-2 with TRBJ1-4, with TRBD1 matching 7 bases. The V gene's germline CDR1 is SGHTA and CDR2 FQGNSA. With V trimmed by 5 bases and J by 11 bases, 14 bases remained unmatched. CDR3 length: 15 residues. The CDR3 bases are TGTGCCAGCAGCCTTAGGGCAGGGGGAAGCTTGAAACTGTTTTTT. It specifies CASSLRAGGSLKLFF. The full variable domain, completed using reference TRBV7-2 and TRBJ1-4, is GAGVSQSPSNKVTEKGKDVELRCDPISGHTALYWYRQSLGQGLEFLIYFQGNSAPDKSGLPSDRFSAERTGGSVSTLTIQRTQQEDSAVYLCASSLRAGGSLKLFFGSGTQLSVL.

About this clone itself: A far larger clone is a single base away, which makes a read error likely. The CDR3 DNA follows: TGTGCCAGCGCCCCGGGACAGGGTGACACTGAAGCTTTCTTT. Translated, it gives CASAPGQGDTEAFF. The V call is TRBV2, the J call TRBJ1-1; 9 bases match TRBD1. CDR3 length: 14 amino acids. In germline, CDR1 is SNHLY, CDR2 FYNNEI. V shed 8 bases, J shed 3 bases, and the junction held 7 bases outside the gene matches.

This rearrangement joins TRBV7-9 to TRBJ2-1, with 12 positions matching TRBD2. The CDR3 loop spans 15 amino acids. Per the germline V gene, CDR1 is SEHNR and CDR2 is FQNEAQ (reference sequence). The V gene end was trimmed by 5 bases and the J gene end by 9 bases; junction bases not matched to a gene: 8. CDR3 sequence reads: CASSARLAGASEQFF. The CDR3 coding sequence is TGTGCCAGCAGCGCCCGACTAGCGGGAGCGAGTGAGCAGTTCTTC.

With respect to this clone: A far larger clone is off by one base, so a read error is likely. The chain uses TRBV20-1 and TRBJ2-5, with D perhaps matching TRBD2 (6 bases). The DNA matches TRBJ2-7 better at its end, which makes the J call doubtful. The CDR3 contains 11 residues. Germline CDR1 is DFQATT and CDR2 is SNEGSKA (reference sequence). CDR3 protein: CSAGLSYEQYF. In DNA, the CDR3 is TGCAGTGCTGGACTATCCTACGAGCAGTACTTC.

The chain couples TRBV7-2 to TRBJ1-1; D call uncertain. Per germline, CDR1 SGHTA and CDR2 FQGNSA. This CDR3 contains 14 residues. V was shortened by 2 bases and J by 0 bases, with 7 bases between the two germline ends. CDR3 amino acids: CASSLSRVNTEAFF. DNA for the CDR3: TGTGCCAGCAGCTTATCCAGAGTGAACACTGAAGCTTTCTTT. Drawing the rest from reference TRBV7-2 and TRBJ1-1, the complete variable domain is GAGVSQSPSNKVTEKGKDVELRCDPISGHTALYWYRQSLGQGLEFLIYFQGNSAPDKSGLPSDRFSAERTGGSVSTLTIQRTQQEDSAVYLCASSLSRVNTEAFFGQGTRLTVV.

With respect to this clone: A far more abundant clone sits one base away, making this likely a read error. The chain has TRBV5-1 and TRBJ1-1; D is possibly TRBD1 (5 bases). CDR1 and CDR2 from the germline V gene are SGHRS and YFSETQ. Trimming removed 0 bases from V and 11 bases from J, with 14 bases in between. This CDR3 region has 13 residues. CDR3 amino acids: CASSLDRGTAAFF. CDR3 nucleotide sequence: TGCGCCAGCAGCTTGGACAGAGGGACTGCGGCTTTCTTT.

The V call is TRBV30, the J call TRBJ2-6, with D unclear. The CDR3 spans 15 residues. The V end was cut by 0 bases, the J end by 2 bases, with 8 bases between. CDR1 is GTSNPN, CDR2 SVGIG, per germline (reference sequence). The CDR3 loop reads CAWSVGLAGANVLTF. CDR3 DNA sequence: TGTGCCTGGAGTGTTGGTCTCGCTGGGGCCAACGTCCTGACTTTC.

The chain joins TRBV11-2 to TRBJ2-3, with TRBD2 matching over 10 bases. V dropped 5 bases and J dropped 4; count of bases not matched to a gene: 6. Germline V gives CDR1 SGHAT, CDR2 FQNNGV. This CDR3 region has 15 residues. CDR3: CASSPSGRVADTQYF. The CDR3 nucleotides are TGTGCCAGCAGCCCTAGCGGGAGAGTCGCAGATACGCAGTATTTT. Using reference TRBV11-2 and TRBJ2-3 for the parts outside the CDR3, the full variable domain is EAGVAQSPRYKIIEKRQSVAFWCNPISGHATLYWYQQILGQGPKLLIQFQNNGVVDDSQLPKDRFSAERLKGVDSTLKIQPAKLEDSAVYLCASSPSGRVADTQYFGPGTRLTVL.

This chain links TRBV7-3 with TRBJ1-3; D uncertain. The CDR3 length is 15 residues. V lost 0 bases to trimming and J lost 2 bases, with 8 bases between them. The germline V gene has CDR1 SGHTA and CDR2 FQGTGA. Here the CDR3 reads CASSLTLGPGNTIYF. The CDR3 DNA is TGTGCCAGCAGCTTAACTCTAGGTCCTGGAAACACCATATATTTT. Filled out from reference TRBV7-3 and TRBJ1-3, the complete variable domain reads GAGVSQTPSNKVTEKGKYVELRCDPISGHTALYWYRQSLGQGPEFLIYFQGTGAADDSGLPNDRFFAVRPEGSVSTLKIQRTERGDSAVYLCASSLTLGPGNTIYFGEGSWLTVV.

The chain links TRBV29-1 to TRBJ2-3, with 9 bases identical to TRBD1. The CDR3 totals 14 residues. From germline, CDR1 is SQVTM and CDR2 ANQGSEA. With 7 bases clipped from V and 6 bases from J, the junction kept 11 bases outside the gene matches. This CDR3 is CSAGQGFFTDTQYF. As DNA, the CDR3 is TGCAGCGCTGGACAGGGGTTCTTCACTGATACGCAGTATTTT.